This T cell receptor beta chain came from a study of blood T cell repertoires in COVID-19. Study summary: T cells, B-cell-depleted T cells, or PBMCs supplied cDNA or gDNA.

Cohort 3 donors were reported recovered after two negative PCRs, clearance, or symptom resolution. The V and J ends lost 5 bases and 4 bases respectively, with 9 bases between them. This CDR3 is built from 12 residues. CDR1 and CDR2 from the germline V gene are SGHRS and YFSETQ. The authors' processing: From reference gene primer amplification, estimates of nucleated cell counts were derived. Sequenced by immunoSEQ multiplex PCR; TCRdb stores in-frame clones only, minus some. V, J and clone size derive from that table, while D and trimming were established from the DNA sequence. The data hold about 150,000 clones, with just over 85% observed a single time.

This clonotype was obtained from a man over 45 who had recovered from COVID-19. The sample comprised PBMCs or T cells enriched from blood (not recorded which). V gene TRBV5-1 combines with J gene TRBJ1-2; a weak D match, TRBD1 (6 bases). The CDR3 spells CASRLGAYGYTF. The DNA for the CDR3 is TGCGCCAGCAGACTGGGGGCCTATGGCTACACCTTC.